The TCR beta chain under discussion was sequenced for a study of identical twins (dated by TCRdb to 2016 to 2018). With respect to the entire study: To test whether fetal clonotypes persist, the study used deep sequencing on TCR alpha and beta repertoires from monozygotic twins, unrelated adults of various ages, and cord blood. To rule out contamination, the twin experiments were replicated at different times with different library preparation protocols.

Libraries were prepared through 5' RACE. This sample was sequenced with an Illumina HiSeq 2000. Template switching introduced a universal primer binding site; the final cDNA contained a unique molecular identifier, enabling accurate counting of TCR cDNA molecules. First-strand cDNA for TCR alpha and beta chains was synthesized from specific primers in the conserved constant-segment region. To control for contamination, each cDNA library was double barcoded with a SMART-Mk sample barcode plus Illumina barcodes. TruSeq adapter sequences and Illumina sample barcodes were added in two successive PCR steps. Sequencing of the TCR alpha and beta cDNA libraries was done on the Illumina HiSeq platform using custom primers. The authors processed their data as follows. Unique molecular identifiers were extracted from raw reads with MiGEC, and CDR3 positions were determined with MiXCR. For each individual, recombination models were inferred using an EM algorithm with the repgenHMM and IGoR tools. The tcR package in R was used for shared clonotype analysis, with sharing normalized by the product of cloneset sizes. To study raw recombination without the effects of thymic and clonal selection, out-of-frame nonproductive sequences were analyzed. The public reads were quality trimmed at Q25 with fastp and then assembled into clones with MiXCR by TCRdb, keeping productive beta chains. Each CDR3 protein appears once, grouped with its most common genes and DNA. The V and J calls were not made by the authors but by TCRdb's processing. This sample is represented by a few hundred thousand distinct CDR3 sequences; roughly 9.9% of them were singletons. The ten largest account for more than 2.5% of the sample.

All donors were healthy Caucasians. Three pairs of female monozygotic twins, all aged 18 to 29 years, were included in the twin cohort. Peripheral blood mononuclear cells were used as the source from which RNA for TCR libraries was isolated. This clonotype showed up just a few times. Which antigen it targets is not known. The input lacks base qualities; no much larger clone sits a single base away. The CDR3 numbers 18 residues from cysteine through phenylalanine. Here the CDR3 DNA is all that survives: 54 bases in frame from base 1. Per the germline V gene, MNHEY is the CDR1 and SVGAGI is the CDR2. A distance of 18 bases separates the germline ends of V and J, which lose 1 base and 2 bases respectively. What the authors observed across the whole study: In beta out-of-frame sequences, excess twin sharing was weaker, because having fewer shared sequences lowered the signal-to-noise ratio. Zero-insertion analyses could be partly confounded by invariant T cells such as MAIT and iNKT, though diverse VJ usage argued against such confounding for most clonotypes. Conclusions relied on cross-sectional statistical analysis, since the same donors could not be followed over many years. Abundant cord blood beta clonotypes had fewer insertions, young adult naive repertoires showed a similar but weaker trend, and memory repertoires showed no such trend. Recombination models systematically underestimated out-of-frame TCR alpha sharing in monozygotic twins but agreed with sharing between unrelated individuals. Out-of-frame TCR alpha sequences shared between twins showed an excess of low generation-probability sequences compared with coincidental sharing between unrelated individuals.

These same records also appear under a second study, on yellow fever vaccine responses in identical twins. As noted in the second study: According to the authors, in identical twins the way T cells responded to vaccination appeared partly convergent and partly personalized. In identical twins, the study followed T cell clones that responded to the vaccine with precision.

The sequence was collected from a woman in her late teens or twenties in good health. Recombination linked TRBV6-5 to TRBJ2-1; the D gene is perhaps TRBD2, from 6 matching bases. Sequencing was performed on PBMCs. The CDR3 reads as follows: CASSYFWGRGITYNEQFF. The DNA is TGTGCCAGCAGTTACTTCTGGGGTCGCGGGATCACCTACAATGAGCAGTTCTTC.